The next 6 T cell receptor beta chains were all read from a single sample in a study of blood T cell repertoires in COVID-19. TCRdb's copy holds only in-frame clones and misses some; the assay was immunoSEQ multiplex PCR. The sample contains a few hundred thousand clones, around 91% of which appear only once. Sample: peripheral blood. The receptors derive from a woman aged 55-70 years with COVID-19, enrolled during active disease.

This clone appeared once. The genes are TRBV5-4 and TRBJ1-1; D is ambiguous. Germline CDR1 is SGHNT and CDR2 is YYREEE (reference sequence). Trimming left V 2 bases short and J 4 bases short, with 12 bases between. The CDR3 covers 14 residues. CDR3 nucleotide sequence: TGTGCCAGCAGCTTCGCGGGGAGCCCCACTGAAGCTTTCTTT. This encodes CASSFAGSPTEAFF. Using reference TRBV5-4 and TRBJ1-1 for the parts outside the CDR3, the full variable domain is ETGVTQSPTHLIKTRGQQVTLRCSSQSGHNTVSWYQQALGQGPQFIFQYYREEENGRGNFPPRFSGLQFPNYSSELNVNALELDDSALYLCASSFAGSPTEAFFGQGTRLTVV.

The rearrangement joins TRBV4-3 to TRBJ2-1; 11 bases line up with TRBD2. The CDR3 is 16 amino acids. After removal of 4 bases from V and 8 bases from J, the junction contained 10 bases not matched to a gene. Germline CDR1 reads LGHNA; CDR2 reads YSLEER. The CDR3 DNA reads as TGCGCCAGCAGCCCCAGGGGCCTAGCGGGGGGCGATGAGCAGTTCTTC. It yields the protein CASSPRGLAGGDEQFF.

The chain joins TRBV4-3 to TRBJ1-6; a possible D gene is TRBD1 (5 bases). V was pared by 3 bases and J by 10 bases, with 13 bases between. The V gene's germline CDR1 is LGHNA and CDR2 YSLEER. The CDR3 totals 14 residues. The CDR3 loop reads CASSHRQRTSPLHF. For the CDR3, the DNA is TGCGCCAGCAGCCACCGACAGAGAACGTCACCCCTCCACTTT.

A word on this clone: Distinct nucleotide sequences in the sample also encode this CDR3. This sequence joins TRBV3-1 (or the pseudogene TRBV3-2) and TRBJ2-2; no clear D. The germline V gene has CDR1 LGHDT and CDR2 YNNKEL (reference sequence). The CDR3 is 13 amino acids. The germline V and J ends were trimmed by 1 base and 5 bases, with 5 bases remaining between them. The CDR3 spells CASSQGGTGELFF. In DNA, the CDR3 is TGTGCCAGCAGCCAAGGCGGAACCGGGGAGCTGTTTTTT.

The rearrangement joins TRBV3-1 (or the pseudogene TRBV3-2) to TRBJ1-1; a weak D match, TRBD1 (6 bases). CDR3 size: 15 residues. From germline, CDR1 is LGHDT and CDR2 YNNKEL (reference sequence). The V end was cut by 4 bases, the J end by 2 bases, with 14 bases between. In DNA, the CDR3 is TGTGCCAGCAGCCCTAAGGGGGGGGGCAACACTGAAGCTTTCTTT. This translates into CASSPKGGGNTEAFF.

This sequence joins TRBV27 and TRBJ1-6; no reliable D call. The CDR3 has 18 residues. Germline CDR1 MNHEY, CDR2 SMNVEV (reference sequence). V was trimmed by 5 bases and J by 0 bases, leaving 17 bases between them. The CDR3 protein is CASSVRNTPSSYNSPLHF. As DNA, the CDR3 is TGTGCCAGCAGTGTGAGGAACACTCCGAGCTCCTATAATTCACCCCTCCACTTT.